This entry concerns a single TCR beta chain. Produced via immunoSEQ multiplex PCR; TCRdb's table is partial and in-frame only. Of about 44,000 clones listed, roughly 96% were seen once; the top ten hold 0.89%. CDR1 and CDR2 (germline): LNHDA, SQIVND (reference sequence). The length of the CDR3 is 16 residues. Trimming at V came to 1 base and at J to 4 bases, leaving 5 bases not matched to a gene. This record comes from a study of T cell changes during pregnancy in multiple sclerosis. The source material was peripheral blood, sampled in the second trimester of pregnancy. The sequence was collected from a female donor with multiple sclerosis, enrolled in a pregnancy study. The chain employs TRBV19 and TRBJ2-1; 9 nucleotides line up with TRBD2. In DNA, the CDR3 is TGTGCCAGTAGTATAGTCGGGGCGGGGGGGTACAATGAGCAGTTCTTC. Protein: CASSIVGAGGYNEQFF.